Presented here are 5 T cell receptor beta chains from one specimen sequenced in a study of blood T cell repertoires in COVID-19. Clones were read by immunoSEQ multiplex PCR, and TCRdb kept only the in-frame ones, dropping some. The data show 250,000 to 350,000 clones, around 89% seen once. Sequenced sample: peripheral blood. These receptors were taken from a woman aged 30 to 39 who had recovered from COVID-19.

This chain connects TRBV4-2 to TRBJ1-4, with a weak D call TRBD1 (5 bases). Germline assignment: CDR1 LGHNA and CDR2 YNFKEQ. The ends were cut back, 0 bases at V and 8 bases at J, with 16 bases in the middle. The CDR3 is made up of 16 amino acids. The CDR3 sequence is CASSQDRVREGEKLFF. CDR3 coding DNA: TGTGCCAGCAGCCAAGATCGGGTCAGGGAGGGGGAAAAACTGTTTTTT.

This clone appeared many times. The CDR3 sequence: CATSGSGWDQPQHF. The CDR3 DNA reads as TGTGCCACCAGTGGCTCAGGGTGGGATCAGCCCCAGCATTTT. This chain connects TRBV24-1 to TRBJ1-5; possible D gene TRBD1, 5 bases. V shed 5 bases and J shed 5 bases, with 12 bases lying between them. The CDR3 has 14 residues. Per germline, CDR1 KGHDR and CDR2 SFDVKD.

The rearrangement joins TRBV9 to TRBJ2-7, with TRBD1 identical over 9 bases. V was pared by 4 bases and J by 3 bases, with 5 bases of the junction left unmatched. The CDR3 runs to 14 residues. The germline V gene encodes CDR1 SGDLS and CDR2 YYNGEE. CDR3: CASSRTGDGYEQYF. The CDR3 region has the DNA TGTGCCAGCAGCCGGACAGGGGACGGCTACGAGCAGTACTTC.

V gene TRBV4-2 combines with J gene TRBJ2-7, with D perhaps TRBD1 (5 bases). The CDR3 extends over 15 amino acids. Germline CDR1 LGHNA, CDR2 YNFKEQ. V was trimmed by 4 bases and J by 1 base, leaving 14 bases between them. CDR3 residues: CASSLQGLQSYEQYF. The CDR3, as DNA: TGTGCCAGCAGCCTCCAGGGTTTACAATCCTACGAGCAGTACTTC.

The chain couples TRBV7-3 to TRBJ1-1; D possibly corresponds to TRBD1 (5 bases). The CDR3 loop spans 16 amino acids. Deletions cut 5 bases from V and 0 bases from J, with 16 bases between. Germline CDR1 and CDR2: SGHTA and FQGTGA. CDR3 in amino acids: CASSLDGGPVNTEAFF. In nucleotides, the CDR3 is TGTGCCAGCAGCCTAGACGGGGGTCCGGTGAACACTGAAGCTTTCTTT.